The rows below give T cell receptor beta chains drawn from one sample of a study of shared clonotypes between healthy human individuals. The table came from immunoSEQ multiplex PCR; TCRdb's copy has only in-frame clones and leaves some out. The data contain about 340,000 clones, 73% of them singletons. Material: memory CD4+ T cells sorted from blood. These receptor sequences come from a man aged 25-45 years in good health. CDR3s leave out the opening cysteine and the closing phenylalanine or tryptophan.

J | V | CDR3
TRBJ2-7 | TRBV10-2 | ASSDRDEQY
TRBJ2-5 | TRBV5-8 | ASSQYAQETQY
TRBJ2-2 | TRBV28 | ASSPPRGTLGTGELF
TRBJ2-1 | TRBV5-5 | ASSLTVRTSYNEQF
TRBJ2-5 | TRBV2 | ASTWERGETQY
TRBJ2-6 | TRBV5-4 | ASSLVGISGANVLT
TRBJ1-5 | TRBV5-1 | ASSLDASQPQH
TRBJ2-5 | TRBV7-2 | ASSSAWGGETQY
TRBJ2-3 | TRBV27 | ASSRDRGSTDTQY
TRBJ2-5 | TRBV7-3 | ASSLSGPQETQY